What follows are 19 T cell receptor beta chains derived from one specimen sequenced in a study of OX40 agonist ivuxolimab in advanced cancers. Clones were read by immunoSEQ multiplex PCR, and TCRdb kept only the in-frame ones, dropping some. The sample lists 55,000 to 85,000 clones; 91% were seen once. The sample was CD4+ or CD8+ T cells sorted from blood, taken in a trial of the OX40 agonist ivuxolimab. All receptors derive from an adult with an advanced solid tumor such as melanoma, head and neck, liver or kidney cancer.

The gene calls are TRBV4-2 and TRBJ2-7; 7 positions match TRBD2. The CDR3 is made up of 16 amino acids. Germline V gene lookup returns CDR1 LGHNA and CDR2 YNFKEQ. The J segment lost 0 bases and the V segment lost 0 bases, leaving 5 bases of the junction unmatched. The CDR3: CASSQDRGTISYEQYF. CDR3 DNA: TGTGCCAGCAGCCAAGATCGGGGGACTATCTCCTACGAGCAGTACTTC.

The CDR3 nucleotides are TGTGCCAGCAGCTTAGAGGCAGGGAGTCCCTACGAGCAGTACTTC. This translates into CASSLEAGSPYEQYF. The chain links TRBV7-3 to TRBJ2-7; D is perhaps TRBD1 or TRBD2 (5 bases each). The CDR3 extends over 15 amino acids. Germline V gene lookup returns CDR1 SGHTA and CDR2 FQGTGA. Trimming took off 2 bases at V and 2 bases at J, with 13 bases between the two ends.

The chain is built from TRBV25-1 and TRBJ2-1; the D is unclear. This CDR3 contains 14 residues. V was clipped by 3 bases and J by 8 bases, with 14 bases between them. Looked up from germline, CDR1 is MGHDK and CDR2 is SYGVNS. CDR3 coding DNA: TGTGCCAGCAGTGACCAACAGTGGGCTGATGAGCAGTTCTTC. It encodes CASSDQQWADEQFF.

The chain combines TRBV2 with TRBJ2-3; D unresolved. The V and J ends lost 8 bases and 0 bases respectively, with 15 bases between them. CDR1 is SNHLY, CDR2 FYNNEI, per germline. The CDR3 has 15 residues. The CDR3 DNA is TGTGCCAGCGAGGCGGAACAGTATAGCACAGATACGCAGTATTTT. Its protein is CASEAEQYSTDTQYF.

The chain is built from TRBV6-6 and TRBJ2-7; no definite D call. This CDR3 contains 12 residues. Germline CDR1 and CDR2: MNHNY and SVGAGI (reference sequence). V gave up 1 base and J gave up 2 bases, with 3 bases separating them. The chain's CDR3 is CASSYYPYEQYF. DNA for the CDR3: TGTGCCAGCAGTTACTACCCCTACGAGCAGTACTTC.

The rearrangement uses TRBV11-3 and TRBJ2-5; D remains unclear. With the DNA end fitting TRBJ2-7 better, the J assignment may be wrong. This CDR3 contains 13 residues. Germline V gene lookup returns CDR1 SGHNT and CDR2 YENEEA. For the CDR3, the DNA is TGTGCCAGCAGCTCAGTCGGCGACTACGAGCAGTACTTC. Protein sequence: CASSSVGDYEQYF.

The chain joins TRBV5-6 to TRBJ1-3, with a possible D match to TRBD1 (5 bases). Looked up from germline, CDR1 is SGHDT and CDR2 is YYEEEE. Trimming pared 5 bases from V and 3 bases from J, leaving 6 bases between. The CDR3 contains 12 residues. CDR3 DNA sequence: TGTGCCAGCAGTCAGGGTGGAAACACCATATATTTT. Translated: CASSQGGNTIYF. The entire variable domain, with the rest obtained from reference TRBV5-6 and TRBJ1-3, is as follows: DAGVTQSPTHLIKTRGQQVTLRCSPKSGHDTVSWYQQALGQGPQFIFQYYEEEERQRGNFPDRFSGHQFPNYSSELNVNALLLGDSALYLCASSQGGNTIYFGEGSWLTVV.

V usage is TRBV5-4 and J usage is TRBJ2-7; D may be TRBD2 (5 bases). V dropped 0 bases and J dropped 2 bases, with 9 bases sitting between them. Looked up from germline, CDR1 is SGHNT and CDR2 is YYREEE (reference sequence). This CDR3 comprises 14 residues. The CDR3 sequence is CASSLAGETYEQYF. As DNA, the CDR3 is TGTGCCAGCAGCTTGGCCGGGGAGACCTACGAGCAGTACTTC.

The rearrangement links TRBV15 to TRBJ2-7, with D maybe TRBD2 (6 bases). In germline, CDR1 is LNHNV, CDR2 YYDKDF (reference sequence). This CDR3 is 15 amino acids long. Trimming cost V 1 base and J 1 base, with 11 bases left between them. The CDR3 DNA sequence: TGTGCCACCAGCAGAGTTTCGGGAGCTTCCTACGAGCAGTACTTC. Protein product: CATSRVSGASYEQYF.

The chain joins TRBV10-3 to TRBJ2-7; 8 nucleotides match TRBD2. Germline-derived CDR1 and CDR2 are ENHRY and SYGVKD. The CDR3 consists of 17 residues. Germline trimming cut 8 bases from V and 2 bases from J; bases unmatched to any gene: 17. CDR3 DNA sequence: TGTGCCATCGGAGGAGGTCTCGGGGTAGCGGGGCCCTACGAGCAGTACTTC. This sequence encodes CAIGGGLGVAGPYEQYF.

J is TRBJ2-2 and V is TRBV7-2; D unclear. The CDR3 has 16 amino acids. Trimming pared 5 bases from V and 2 bases from J, leaving 15 bases between. Germline V lookup: CDR1 SGHTA, CDR2 FQGNSA. The CDR3 here is CASSQVGITNTGELFF. As DNA, the CDR3 is TGTGCCAGCAGCCAAGTAGGGATAACAAACACCGGGGAGCTGTTTTTT.

The chain employs TRBV19 and TRBJ1-3; perhaps TRBD1 as D (5 bases). Trimming took 6 bases from V and 0 from J, leaving 15 bases between them. Germline V lookup: CDR1 LNHDA, CDR2 SQIVND (reference sequence). The CDR3 is made up of 16 amino acids. The CDR3 loop reads CASSRLNRTSGNTIYF. DNA of the CDR3: TGTGCCAGTAGCCGTTTGAACAGGACCTCTGGAAACACCATATATTTT.

The V call is TRBV7-9, the J call TRBJ1-1; possible D gene TRBD1, 5 bases. The germline CDR1 and CDR2 sequences are SEHNR and FQNEAQ (reference sequence). Deletions cut 5 bases from V and 4 bases from J, with 20 bases between. This CDR3 has 16 amino acids. CDR3 DNA sequence: TGTGCCAGCAGCCCTTTGACAGCATCCGGGGTCACTGAAGCTTTCTTT. This sequence encodes CASSPLTASGVTEAFF.

The CDR3 nucleotides are TGCAGCGTTTCCAAAACGGGACAGATGTACGAGCAGTACTTC. Translating gives CSVSKTGQMYEQYF. The chain recombines TRBV29-1 with TRBJ2-5; TRBD1 matches at 7 bases. The J call could be wrong; TRBJ2-7 is a better fit for the DNA end. CDR1 and CDR2 from the germline V gene are SQVTM and ANQGSEA. The length of the CDR3 is 14 residues.

The V and J genes are TRBV18 and TRBJ1-4; tentative D call: TRBD1 (5 bases). V gave up 2 bases and J gave up 5 bases, with 15 bases separating them. Germline assignment: CDR1 KGHSH and CDR2 LQKENI. The length of the CDR3 is 16 residues. The CDR3 loop is CASSPGGGRKNEKLFF. The CDR3 DNA is TGTGCCAGCTCACCAGGGGGGGGACGGAAGAATGAAAAACTGTTTTTT.

The chain has TRBV5-1 and TRBJ2-5, with 8 nucleotides matching TRBD1. Trimming cost V 4 bases and J 8 bases; bases outside gene matches: 13. Looked up from germline, CDR1 is SGHRS and CDR2 is YFSETQ. The CDR3 loop spans 15 amino acids. The CDR3 DNA is TGCGCCAGCAGCCTCGGGACAGGTTGGGGGGAAACCCAGTACTTC. This translates into CASSLGTGWGETQYF.

The chain carries TRBV19 and TRBJ2-7, with D unclear. The length of the CDR3 is 16 residues. Per germline, CDR1 LNHDA and CDR2 SQIVND (reference sequence). V lost 2 bases to trimming and J lost 0 bases, with 14 bases between them. The CDR3 coding sequence is TGTGCCAGTAGTATATCCCCGGGCGCCCGCTCCTACGAGCAGTACTTC. This gives the protein CASSISPGARSYEQYF.

The CDR3, as DNA: TGCGCCAGCAGCTCGACAGGGTTCTTCGCTGAAGCTTTCTTT. This encodes CASSSTGFFAEAFF. V is TRBV5-1 and J is TRBJ1-1; 7 bases agree with TRBD1. V shed 3 bases, J shed 6 bases, and the junction held 8 bases outside the gene matches. CDR3 length: 14 residues. From germline, CDR1 is SGHRS and CDR2 YFSETQ.

The chain is built from TRBV4-1 and TRBJ2-7; D is undetermined. This CDR3 spans 16 amino acids. Germline-derived CDR1 and CDR2 are MGHRA and YSYEKL. V lost 2 bases and J lost 4, with 18 bases in between. CDR3 sequence (DNA): TGCGCCAGCAGCCAAAGATCGGCGATGCTGGGGTACGAGCAGTACTTC. This translates into CASSQRSAMLGYEQYF.